The T cell receptor beta chain described here comes from a study of blood T cell repertoires in COVID-19. Overall study: There were acute and convalescent COVID-19 samples, and they came from the United States, Italy and Spain. T cells, B-cell-depleted T cells, or PBMCs provided the cDNA or gDNA that served as material.

Only in-frame clones appear in the TCRdb table, and some are missing; sequencing was by immunoSEQ multiplex PCR. The sample shows under 500,000 clones, roughly 85% of them seen only once. Cohorts were based on clinical histories the participants reported. Trimming removed 4 bases at V and 5 bases at J, with 6 bases between. CDR1 is LNHDA, CDR2 SQIVND, per germline (reference sequence). The CDR3 contains 12 residues. This sequence was found in a young woman with acute COVID-19. Sequenced input: PBMCs or T cells enriched from blood (not recorded which). The V call is TRBV19, the J call TRBJ1-5; D is ambiguous. CDR3 nucleotide sequence: TGTGCCAGTAGTACCTCCGATCAGCCCCAGCATTTT. As protein: CASSTSDQPQHF.